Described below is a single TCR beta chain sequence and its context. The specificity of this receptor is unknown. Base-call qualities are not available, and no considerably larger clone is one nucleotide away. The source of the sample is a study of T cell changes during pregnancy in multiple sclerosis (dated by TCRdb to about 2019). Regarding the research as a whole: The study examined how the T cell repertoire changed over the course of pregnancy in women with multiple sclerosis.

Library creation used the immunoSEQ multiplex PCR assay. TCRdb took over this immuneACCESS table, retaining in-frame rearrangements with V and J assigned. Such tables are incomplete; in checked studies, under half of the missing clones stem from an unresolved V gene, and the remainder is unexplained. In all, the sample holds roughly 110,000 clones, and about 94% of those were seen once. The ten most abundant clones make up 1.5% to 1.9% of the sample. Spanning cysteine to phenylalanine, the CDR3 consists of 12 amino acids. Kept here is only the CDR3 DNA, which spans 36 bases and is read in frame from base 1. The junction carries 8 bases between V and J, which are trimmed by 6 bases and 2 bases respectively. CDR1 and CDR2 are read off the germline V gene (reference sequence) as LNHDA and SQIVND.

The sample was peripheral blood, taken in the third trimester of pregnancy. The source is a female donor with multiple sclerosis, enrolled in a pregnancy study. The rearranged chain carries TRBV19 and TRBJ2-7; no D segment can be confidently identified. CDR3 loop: CASRGEAYEQYF. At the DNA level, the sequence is TGTGCCAGTAGGGGTGAGGCCTACGAGCAGTACTTC. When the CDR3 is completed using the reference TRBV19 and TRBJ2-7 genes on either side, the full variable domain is DGGITQSPKYLFRKEGQNVTLSCEQNLNHDAMYWYRQDPGQGLRLIYYSQIVNDFQKGDIAEGYSVSREKKESFPLTVTSAQKNPTAFYLCASRGEAYEQYFGPGTRLTVT.